This is a list of T cell receptor beta chains from one sample in a study of T cell changes during pregnancy in multiple sclerosis. Sequencing was performed with immunoSEQ multiplex PCR; in TCRdb, only in-frame clones are kept and a portion is missing. Among around 100,000 clones listed, roughly 92% were seen once. Sequenced here: peripheral blood, sampled in the third trimester of pregnancy. These receptors all stem from a female donor with multiple sclerosis, enrolled in a pregnancy study. The CDR3 runs from the conserved cysteine through the conserved F or W. The order of the fields is CDR3 DNA, CDR3 protein, clone size, J gene, V gene, D gene. A D gene is named only where the DNA matches it firmly. Some rows mark clone size as missing; the rest say once, few, many or name a class of expanded clone.

cdr3_nt: TGTGCCAGCAAAAGGGGGAGTAATGAAAAACTGTTTTTT
cdr3_aa: CASKRGSNEKLFF
clone_size: -
j_call: TRBJ1-4
v_call: TRBV28
d_call: -

cdr3_nt: TGTGCCAGCTCCCCCGGACTAGCGGGAGTATCCAATGAGCAGTTCTTC
cdr3_aa: CASSPGLAGVSNEQFF
clone_size: -
j_call: TRBJ2-1
v_call: TRBV18
d_call: TRBD2

cdr3_nt: TGTGCCAGTAGTCCTCGAACAGGGAACGACTATGGCTACACCTTC
cdr3_aa: CASSPRTGNDYGYTF
clone_size: -
j_call: TRBJ1-2
v_call: TRBV19
d_call: -

cdr3_nt: TGTGCCAGCAGTTTCCAGGGGTGGAATCAGCCCCAGCATTTT
cdr3_aa: CASSFQGWNQPQHF
clone_size: -
j_call: TRBJ1-5
v_call: TRBV6-5
d_call: -

cdr3_nt: TGCGCCAGCAGCTTGGACACCTACGAGCAGTACTTC
cdr3_aa: CASSLDTYEQYF
clone_size: -
j_call: TRBJ2-7
v_call: TRBV5-1
d_call: -

cdr3_nt: TGCAGCGTTGGCGAGGGGGACAGAGAGACCCAGTACTTC
cdr3_aa: CSVGEGDRETQYF
clone_size: -
j_call: TRBJ2-5
v_call: TRBV29-1
d_call: TRBD1

cdr3_nt: TGTGCCAGCAGCCGTAGCGCAGGGGGGATGAACACTGAAGCTTTCTTT
cdr3_aa: CASSRSAGGMNTEAFF
clone_size: -
j_call: TRBJ1-1
v_call: TRBV7-8
d_call: TRBD1

cdr3_nt: TGTGCCAGTAGTTCCCGGGTCCTGGTGGCTGAAGCTTTCTTT
cdr3_aa: CASSSRVLVAEAFF
clone_size: -
j_call: TRBJ1-1
v_call: TRBV19
d_call: -

cdr3_nt: TGTGCCAGCAGTGAATTATTACGGGGGGGCCATCGGTTCTTC
cdr3_aa: CASSELLRGGHRFF
clone_size: -
j_call: TRBJ2-1
v_call: TRBV25-1
d_call: TRBD2

cdr3_nt: TGTGCCAGCAGTTTAAGTTGGGACAGCCCTAACACTGAAGCTTTCTTT
cdr3_aa: CASSLSWDSPNTEAFF
clone_size: few
j_call: TRBJ1-1
v_call: TRBV27
d_call: TRBD1

cdr3_nt: TGTGCCAGCAGTTACGGGGGGGGCGGGGGCCAAGAGACCCAGTACTTC
cdr3_aa: CASSYGGGGGQETQYF
clone_size: -
j_call: TRBJ2-5
v_call: TRBV6-5
d_call: -

cdr3_nt: TGTGCCAGTAGTTCACAACAGGGGACGAATCAGCCCCAGCATTTT
cdr3_aa: CASSSQQGTNQPQHF
clone_size: -
j_call: TRBJ1-5
v_call: TRBV19
d_call: TRBD1

cdr3_nt: TGTGCCAGCAGCCCTCGGGACAGCTCTAACTATGGCTACACCTTC
cdr3_aa: CASSPRDSSNYGYTF
clone_size: -
j_call: TRBJ1-2
v_call: TRBV27
d_call: TRBD1

cdr3_nt: TGTGCCAGCAGCCTGACAAGCGGGGAAAAACTGTTTTTT
cdr3_aa: CASSLTSGEKLFF
clone_size: -
j_call: TRBJ1-4
v_call: TRBV9
d_call: -

cdr3_nt: TGTGCCAGTGGAGTCACTTCGATGACTGAAGCTTTCTTT
cdr3_aa: CASGVTSMTEAFF
clone_size: -
j_call: TRBJ1-1
v_call: TRBV19
d_call: -

cdr3_nt: TGTGCCCCAGGACGGGGGTACCAAGAGACCCAGTACTTC
cdr3_aa: CAPGRGYQETQYF
clone_size: -
j_call: TRBJ2-5
v_call: TRBV2
d_call: -

cdr3_nt: TGCGCCAGCAGCCAAATTCTCCAGCCCCAGCATTTT
cdr3_aa: CASSQILQPQHF
clone_size: many
j_call: TRBJ1-5
v_call: TRBV4-1
d_call: -

cdr3_nt: TGTGCCAGCAGCTTTACCCCCCAGGGGACAGCTTTCTTT
cdr3_aa: CASSFTPQGTAFF
clone_size: -
j_call: TRBJ1-1
v_call: TRBV7-3
d_call: -

cdr3_nt: TGCGCCAGCAGCTTGGACGGGAGGAATACCGGGGAGCTGTTTTTT
cdr3_aa: CASSLDGRNTGELFF
clone_size: -
j_call: TRBJ2-2
v_call: TRBV5-1
d_call: TRBD2

cdr3_nt: TGTGTCCTAGAGGGGACAGGAAATTCACCCCTCCACTTT
cdr3_aa: CVLEGTGNSPLHF
clone_size: -
j_call: TRBJ1-6
v_call: TRBV30
d_call: TRBD1

cdr3_nt: TGTGCCAGCAGCTTGTCTCCGGGGGACACTGAAGCTTTCTTT
cdr3_aa: CASSLSPGDTEAFF
clone_size: -
j_call: TRBJ1-1
v_call: TRBV5-4
d_call: -

cdr3_nt: TGTGCCAGCAGACGCCCGGGGACCAGGGGAAACACTGAAGCTTTCTTT
cdr3_aa: CASRRPGTRGNTEAFF
clone_size: -
j_call: TRBJ1-1
v_call: TRBV5-4
d_call: -

cdr3_nt: TGCGCCAGCAGCTCGGGGGGGGCCTCCTACAATGAGCAGTTCTTC
cdr3_aa: CASSSGGASYNEQFF
clone_size: -
j_call: TRBJ2-1
v_call: TRBV5-1
d_call: TRBD2

cdr3_nt: TGTGCCTGGAGTTGGGGGGGCGGCACTGAAGCTTTCTTT
cdr3_aa: CAWSWGGGTEAFF
clone_size: -
j_call: TRBJ1-1
v_call: TRBV30
d_call: -

cdr3_nt: TGTGCCAGCAGTTCCCCGACAGACAACTATGGCTACACCTTC
cdr3_aa: CASSSPTDNYGYTF
clone_size: -
j_call: TRBJ1-2
v_call: TRBV6-5
d_call: -

cdr3_nt: TGTGCCAGCAGGATGAAAAGACTAGCGGGGGGGCCTTGCACCGGGGAGCTGTTTTTT
cdr3_aa: CASRMKRLAGGPCTGELFF
clone_size: -
j_call: TRBJ2-2
v_call: TRBV21-1
d_call: -

cdr3_nt: TGTGCCAGCAGCCGCAGTATTCCCAATTCACCCCTCCACTTT
cdr3_aa: CASSRSIPNSPLHF
clone_size: -
j_call: TRBJ1-6
v_call: TRBV5-4
d_call: -

cdr3_nt: TGCGCCAGCAGCTCTAACCGGGAAGCTAGCACAGATACGCAGTATTTT
cdr3_aa: CASSSNREASTDTQYF
clone_size: -
j_call: TRBJ2-3
v_call: TRBV5-1
d_call: -

cdr3_nt: TGTGCCAGCAGTTACACCGGGACAGGGACCGAGCAGTACTTC
cdr3_aa: CASSYTGTGTEQYF
clone_size: -
j_call: TRBJ2-7
v_call: TRBV28
d_call: TRBD1

cdr3_nt: TGTGCCAGCAGCCTGGACAGCTATGGCTACACCTTC
cdr3_aa: CASSLDSYGYTF
clone_size: -
j_call: TRBJ1-2
v_call: TRBV5-4
d_call: -

cdr3_nt: TGTGCCAGCGGACAGGGACGAAGCTCCTACGAGCAGTACTTC
cdr3_aa: CASGQGRSSYEQYF
clone_size: -
j_call: TRBJ2-7
v_call: TRBV2
d_call: TRBD1

cdr3_nt: TGCGCCAGCAGCTTTCTAGGCAGCTCCTACGAGCAGTACTTC
cdr3_aa: CASSFLGSSYEQYF
clone_size: -
j_call: TRBJ2-7
v_call: TRBV5-1
d_call: -

cdr3_nt: TGTGCCAGCAGCTCCGCTGACAGGGAGACAATCACAGATACGCAGTATTTT
cdr3_aa: CASSSADRETITDTQYF
clone_size: -
j_call: TRBJ2-3
v_call: TRBV7-9
d_call: TRBD1

cdr3_nt: TGCAGCGTTAGGGGGTTACTGAACACTGAAGCTTTCTTT
cdr3_aa: CSVRGLLNTEAFF
clone_size: few
j_call: TRBJ1-1
v_call: TRBV29-1
d_call: -

cdr3_nt: TGCGCCAGCAGCGCGACAGGGGCCGGGGAGCTGTTTTTT
cdr3_aa: CASSATGAGELFF
clone_size: -
j_call: TRBJ2-2
v_call: TRBV5-1
d_call: TRBD1

cdr3_nt: TGCGCCAGCAGCTTGGCGATTGGGGGGTCTGATGGCTACACCTTC
cdr3_aa: CASSLAIGGSDGYTF
clone_size: -
j_call: TRBJ1-2
v_call: TRBV5-1
d_call: -

cdr3_nt: TGTGCCAGCAGGGGAGAGTTAACTAATGAAAAACTGTTTTTT
cdr3_aa: CASRGELTNEKLFF
clone_size: -
j_call: TRBJ1-4
v_call: TRBV28
d_call: -

cdr3_nt: TGTGCCAGCAGCCTGGGGACAGGGTTCTACGAGCAGTACTTC
cdr3_aa: CASSLGTGFYEQYF
clone_size: -
j_call: TRBJ2-7
v_call: TRBV27
d_call: TRBD1

cdr3_nt: TGTGCCAGTAGTCTCCACCTAGCGGGAGCGAACACCGGGGAGCTGTTTTTT
cdr3_aa: CASSLHLAGANTGELFF
clone_size: -
j_call: TRBJ2-2
v_call: TRBV19
d_call: TRBD2

cdr3_nt: TGCGCCAGAGAACACGAGCCCCAGCATTTT
cdr3_aa: CAREHEPQHF
clone_size: few
j_call: TRBJ1-5
v_call: TRBV10-1
d_call: -

cdr3_nt: TGTGCCAGCAGCCGCGGACAGGGATGGACCGGGGAGCTGTTTTTT
cdr3_aa: CASSRGQGWTGELFF
clone_size: once
j_call: TRBJ2-2
v_call: TRBV14
d_call: TRBD1

cdr3_nt: TGTGCCAGCAGCTGGAGACTAGCGGGTGGGGAGCAGTTCTTC
cdr3_aa: CASSWRLAGGEQFF
clone_size: -
j_call: TRBJ2-1
v_call: TRBV5-4
d_call: TRBD2

cdr3_nt: TGTGCCAGCAGCTTGCGGGGGACAGCCAAAAACATTCAGTACTTC
cdr3_aa: CASSLRGTAKNIQYF
clone_size: -
j_call: TRBJ2-4
v_call: TRBV11-2
d_call: TRBD2

cdr3_nt: TGTGCCAGCAGTTTAAGGGAGACTAGCGGCTCAAATGAGCAGTTCTTC
cdr3_aa: CASSLRETSGSNEQFF
clone_size: -
j_call: TRBJ2-1
v_call: TRBV27
d_call: TRBD2

cdr3_nt: TGTGCCAGCAGCCAAGATCTGGGGGGGCGTCTTAATACGCAGTATTTT
cdr3_aa: CASSQDLGGRLNTQYF
clone_size: once
j_call: TRBJ2-3
v_call: TRBV4-2
d_call: -

cdr3_nt: TGTGCCATCAGTGTCTCCAGGGGGGACACTGAAGCTTTCTTT
cdr3_aa: CAISVSRGDTEAFF
clone_size: -
j_call: TRBJ1-1
v_call: TRBV10-3
d_call: TRBD1